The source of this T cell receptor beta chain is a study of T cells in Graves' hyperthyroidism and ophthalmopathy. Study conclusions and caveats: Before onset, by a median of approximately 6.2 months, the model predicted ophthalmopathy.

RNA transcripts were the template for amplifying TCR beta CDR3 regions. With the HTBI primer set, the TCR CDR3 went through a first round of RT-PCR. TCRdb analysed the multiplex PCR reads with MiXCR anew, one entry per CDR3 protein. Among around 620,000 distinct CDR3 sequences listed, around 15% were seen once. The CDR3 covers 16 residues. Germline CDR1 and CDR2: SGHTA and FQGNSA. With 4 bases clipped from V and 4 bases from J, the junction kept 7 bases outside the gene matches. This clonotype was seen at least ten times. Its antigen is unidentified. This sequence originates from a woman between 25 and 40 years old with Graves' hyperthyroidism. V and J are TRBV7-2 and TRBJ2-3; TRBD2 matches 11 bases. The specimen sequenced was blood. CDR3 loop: CASSSILAGGADTQYF. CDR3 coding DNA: TGTGCCAGCAGCTCTATCCTAGCGGGAGGTGCAGATACGCAGTATTTT.